This T cell receptor beta chain was identified in a study of T cells in Graves' hyperthyroidism and ophthalmopathy. On this clonotype: Antigen: not known.

Study results and caveats: Most clonotypes expanded in the thyroid (above 0.001) were also present in blood.

V was cut by 7 bases and J by 7 bases, with 10 bases left in between. The CDR3 runs 12 residues. Per the germline V gene, CDR1 is LNHDA and CDR2 is SQIVND (reference sequence). RNA transcripts served as the template for amplifying TCR beta CDR3 regions. A set of HTBI primers served as the primers for a first-round RT-PCR of the TCR CDR3. TCRdb independently ran MiXCR on the multiplex PCR reads; one entry per CDR3 protein. The top ten clones hold 2.5% to 4% of a sample with hundreds of thousands of distinct CDR3 sequences, 15% to 20% of them seen once. This sequence joins TRBV19 and TRBJ1-4; D remains ambiguous. Material for sequencing was blood. The sequence derives from a woman aged 40 to 50 with Graves' ophthalmopathy. CDR3 sequence: CASMAWGEKLFF. In nucleotides, the CDR3 is TGTGCCAGTATGGCGTGGGGTGAAAAACTGTTTTTT.